This paragraph covers one T cell receptor (beta chain) sequence. Its target is not known. The data belong to a study of metastatic and nonmetastatic thyroid tumors. Each patient came to thyroid surgery without any prior treatment (of any kind). The CDR3 sequence is 15 residues long. With 4 bases clipped from V and 8 bases from J, the junction kept 12 bases outside the gene matches. CDR1 and CDR2 from the germline V gene are SGHRS and YFSETQ. Using MiXCR, TCRdb reanalyzed the PCR reads. The table has around 5,400 clones, 33% seen once. Study-level points and caveats: Compared with benign nodules, malignant thyroid tumors were reported to have significantly higher TCR beta diversity in both blood and tumor.

Sequencing input: adjacent normal tissue. The receptor's source is a female donor with papillary thyroid cancer or a benign thyroid nodule (not recorded which). Some clones in this sample may be carry-over from other donors' samples. The chain recombines TRBV5-1 with TRBJ1-2, with 9 bases matching TRBD1. The CDR3 is CASSDGDREVEGYTF. The CDR3 DNA follows: TGCGCCAGCAGCGACGGGGACAGGGAGGTTGAGGGCTACACCTTC.